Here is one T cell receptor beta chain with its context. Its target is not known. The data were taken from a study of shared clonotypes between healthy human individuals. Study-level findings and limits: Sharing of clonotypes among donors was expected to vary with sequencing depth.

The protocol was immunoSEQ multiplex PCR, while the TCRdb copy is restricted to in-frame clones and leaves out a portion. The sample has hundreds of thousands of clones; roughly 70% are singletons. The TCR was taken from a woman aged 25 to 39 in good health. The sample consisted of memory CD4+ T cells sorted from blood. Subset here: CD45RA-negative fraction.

Here the CDR3 DNA reads TGTGCCAGCAGCTTAGTTGGGGCACGATCCCTGGAGCAGTACTTC. Translation: CASSLVGARSLEQYF. The rearrangement joins TRBV7-9 to TRBJ2-7; tentatively, D is TRBD1 (5 bases). In germline, CDR1 is SEHNR, CDR2 FQNEAQ (reference sequence). V dropped 1 base and J dropped 7 bases, with 17 bases sitting between them. This CDR3 is built from 15 residues.